Listed here are 32 T cell receptor beta chains from one sample, sequenced in a study of beta chain features in type 1 diabetes. Study-level results: The study found moderately but significantly shorter TCRB CDR3s in all four CD4+ subsets of Type 1 diabetes patients.

Since all of the isolated RNA was reverse transcribed, expressed TCRB transcripts were what got sequenced. Assay used: immunoSEQ multiplex PCR; TCRdb lists only in-frame clones, some missing. Among over 600,000 clones listed, over 10% were seen once. Their recognized antigens are unknown. The sequenced sample was naive CD4+ T cells from blood. These receptors came from a man in his thirties or forties with type 1 diabetes.

This clone turned up a few times. V usage is TRBV4-2 and J usage is TRBJ2-1; a weak D match, TRBD1 (5 bases). The germline V gene has CDR1 LGHNA and CDR2 YNFKEQ. CDR3 length: 16 amino acids. Deletions cut 0 bases from V and 0 bases from J, with 9 bases between. CDR3 DNA: TGTGCCAGCAGCCAAGAGGGGCGGAGCTCCTACAATGAGCAGTTCTTC. Its protein product is CASSQEGRSSYNEQFF.

This clone was counted a few times. The gene calls are TRBV28 and TRBJ1-5; 7 nucleotides line up with TRBD1. With V trimmed by 4 bases and J by 0 bases, 3 bases remained unmatched. This CDR3 spans 15 amino acids. In germline, CDR1 is MDHEN, CDR2 SYDVKM. The CDR3 nucleotides are TGTGCCAGCAGTTCACAGGGGTATAGCAATCAGCCCCAGCATTTT. Translated: CASSSQGYSNQPQHF.

The chain recombines TRBV15 with TRBJ2-7; D is ambiguous. The V end was cut by 0 bases, the J end by 2 bases, with 20 bases between. Germline values: CDR1 LNHNV, CDR2 YYDKDF (reference sequence). This CDR3 comprises 18 residues. The CDR3: CATSRDTNGGTLTYEQYF. The CDR3 DNA reads TGTGCCACCAGCAGAGATACGAATGGCGGAACCTTGACCTACGAGCAGTACTTC. The full variable domain, with the rest looked up from reference TRBV15 and TRBJ2-7, is DAMVIQNPRYQVTQFGKPVTLSCSQTLNHNVMYWYQQKSSQAPKLLFHYYDKDFNNEADTPDNFQSRRPNTSFCFLDIRSPGLGDTAMYLCATSRDTNGGTLTYEQYFGPGTRLTVT.

This clone has more than one count but fewer than ten. The chain combines TRBV9 with TRBJ2-5; D gene uncertain. The CDR3 is made up of 14 amino acids. Germline V gene sequence: CDR1 SGDLS, CDR2 YYNGEE. The germline V and J ends were trimmed by 0 bases and 5 bases, with 11 bases remaining between them. CDR3: CASSVEVSWETQYF. In DNA form, the CDR3 reads TGTGCCAGCAGCGTAGAGGTTAGCTGGGAGACCCAGTACTTC.

The V call is TRBV5-6, the J call TRBJ2-3, with 13 positions matching TRBD2. V lost 4 bases, J lost 4 bases, and 9 bases stayed unmatched. The CDR3 is made up of 17 amino acids. Germline V gene data show CDR1 as SGHDT and CDR2 as YYEEEE. CDR3 protein: CASSPGLAGAGADTQYF. The DNA for the CDR3 is TGTGCCAGCAGCCCCGGACTAGCGGGGGCCGGCGCAGATACGCAGTATTTT.

The chain employs TRBV5-4 and TRBJ2-4, with D hard to call. Trimming took off 0 bases at V and 8 bases at J, with 6 bases between the two ends. CDR1 SGHNT and CDR2 YYREEE come from the germline V gene (reference sequence). The CDR3 consists of 12 residues. In DNA form, the CDR3 reads TGTGCCAGCAGCTTGGGCGAGGACATTCAGTACTTC. It translates to CASSLGEDIQYF. The complete variable domain, with remaining parts taken from reference TRBV5-4 and TRBJ2-4, reads ETGVTQSPTHLIKTRGQQVTLRCSSQSGHNTVSWYQQALGQGPQFIFQYYREEENGRGNFPPRFSGLQFPNYSSELNVNALELDDSALYLCASSLGEDIQYFGAGTRLSVL.

The sample holds a few counts of this clone. The rearrangement links TRBV5-4 to TRBJ2-7; D may be TRBD1 (6 bases). The CDR3 contains 14 residues. V was cut by 0 bases and J by 2 bases, with 9 bases left in between. Germline V gives CDR1 SGHNT, CDR2 YYREEE (reference sequence). The CDR3 nucleotides are TGTGCCAGCAGCTTGGCGAGGGACACCTACGAGCAGTACTTC. The encoded protein is CASSLARDTYEQYF.

The J gene is TRBJ1-1, the V gene TRBV7-9; the D is unclear. In germline, CDR1 is SEHNR, CDR2 FQNEAQ (reference sequence). This CDR3 is 13 amino acids long. Trimming pared 1 base from V and 5 bases from J, leaving 8 bases between. The chain's CDR3 is CASSLEVETEAFF. As DNA, the CDR3 is TGTGCCAGCAGCTTAGAGGTAGAAACTGAAGCTTTCTTT.

This clone turned up a few times. The rearrangement joins TRBV29-1 to TRBJ2-3; D might be TRBD1 (5 bases). The V end was cut by 6 bases, the J end by 2 bases, with 15 bases between. CDR3 length: 14 amino acids. CDR1 and CDR2 from the germline V gene are SQVTM and ANQGSEA. CDR3 nucleotides: TGCAGCGTCATCAGGGTAGTGTCCACAGATACGCAGTATTTT. Its translation is CSVIRVVSTDTQYF.

This clone was found a few times. V is TRBV30 and J is TRBJ1-3; tentatively, D is TRBD1 (5 bases). Trimming took 3 bases from V and 2 from J, leaving 11 bases between them. Germline CDR1 reads GTSNPN; CDR2 reads SVGIG (reference sequence). The CDR3 has 14 amino acids. CDR3 amino acids: CAWRRGGTGNTIYF. CDR3 DNA: TGTGCCTGGAGACGTGGGGGAACTGGAAACACCATATATTTT.

The chain links TRBV14 to TRBJ1-6; D is possibly TRBD1 (5 bases). Germline assignment: CDR1 SGHDN and CDR2 FVKESK. This CDR3 contains 15 residues. V was trimmed by 4 bases and J by 7 bases, leaving 14 bases between them. DNA for the CDR3: TGTGCCAGCAGCCCCGGCGGGGCCGGCAATTCACCCCTCCACTTT. Translated: CASSPGGAGNSPLHF.

The gene calls are TRBV5-1 and TRBJ2-5, with 9 bases aligning to TRBD2. The CDR3 has 16 residues. The ends lost 4 bases at V and 2 bases at J; junction bases unmatched: 9. Germline V gene sequence: CDR1 SGHRS, CDR2 YFSETQ. CDR3 region: CASSPSGGTLQETQYF. In nucleotides, the CDR3 is TGCGCCAGCAGCCCAAGCGGGGGGACTCTTCAAGAGACCCAGTACTTC.

The chain employs TRBV4-3 and TRBJ2-7; 7 bases match TRBD1. CDR1 LGHNA and CDR2 YSLEER come from the germline V gene. CDR3 length: 14 residues. J lost 0 bases, V lost 5 bases, and 4 bases had no gene match. CDR3 DNA: TGCGCCAGCAGCTCCCGGACAGGCTCCTACGAGCAGTACTTC. Protein sequence: CASSSRTGSYEQYF.

V gene TRBV11-1 combines with J gene TRBJ2-7, with a weak D call TRBD1 (5 bases). Trimming left V 4 bases short and J 2 bases short, with 12 bases between. This CDR3 region has 14 residues. Germline CDR1 reads SGHAT; CDR2 reads FQDESV (reference sequence). The CDR3 spells CASSSSQGTYEQYF. CDR3 coding DNA: TGTGCCAGCAGCTCTTCCCAGGGAACCTACGAGCAGTACTTC. Drawing the rest from reference TRBV11-1 and TRBJ2-7, the complete variable domain is EAEVAQSPRYKITEKSQAVAFWCDPISGHATLYWYRQILGQGPELLVQFQDESVVDDSQLPKDRFSAERLKGVDSTLKIQPAELGDSAMYLCASSSSQGTYEQYFGPGTRLTVT.

This chain joins TRBV6-5 and TRBJ2-4; no clear D gene. Germline assignment: CDR1 MNHEY and CDR2 SVGAGI. This CDR3 is built from 14 residues. V was shortened by 4 bases and J by 0 bases, with 7 bases between the two germline ends. The CDR3 nucleotides are TGTGCCAGCAGTTTGCCTATAGCCAAAAACATTCAGTACTTC. Translated: CASSLPIAKNIQYF.

This clone was seen more than once but under ten times. The genes are TRBV30 and TRBJ1-5; TRBD1 agrees at 8 bases. CDR1 is GTSNPN, CDR2 SVGIG, per germline (reference sequence). This CDR3 region has 15 residues. V trimming: 1 base; J trimming: 2 bases; junction bases outside the gene matches: 4. The CDR3 spells CAWSGTGQGNQPQHF. As DNA, the CDR3 is TGTGCCTGGAGTGGGACAGGGCAAGGCAATCAGCCCCAGCATTTT.

This clone has a handful of counts. This sample also contains other DNA sequences that code for the same CDR3. The chain recombines TRBV19 with TRBJ2-7, with TRBD1 as a possible D gene (6 bases). There are 13 residues in the CDR3. Germline CDR1 reads LNHDA; CDR2 reads SQIVND (reference sequence). Trimming removed 4 bases at V and 1 base at J, with 8 bases between. CDR3 DNA: TGTGCCAGTAGTAGCGGACAGTCCTACGAGCAGTACTTC. It yields the protein CASSSGQSYEQYF.

The V call is TRBV28, the J call TRBJ1-5, with a possible D match to TRBD1 (6 bases). The germline CDR1 and CDR2 sequences are MDHEN and SYDVKM. The V end lost 11 bases, the J end lost 4 bases, and 21 bases lay between the germline ends. The CDR3 totals 15 residues. Here the CDR3 DNA reads TGTGCCGACCCGGGGGGGCCCGAAAGAAATCAGCCCCAGCATTTT. It encodes CADPGGPERNQPQHF.

The chain uses TRBV9 and TRBJ2-5; TRBD2 agrees at 11 bases. Germline loops: CDR1 SGDLS, CDR2 YYNGEE. CDR3 length equals 16 residues. The V gene end was trimmed by 4 bases and the J gene end by 5 bases; junction bases not matched to a gene: 10. The CDR3 region has the DNA TGTGCCAGCAGCACCGGACTAGCGGGTGGCGGGGAGACCCAGTACTTC. Translation gives CASSTGLAGGGETQYF.

This chain uses TRBV6-5 with TRBJ1-6; no clear D gene. CDR1 and CDR2 (germline): MNHEY, SVGAGI. V lost 0 bases, J lost 8 bases, and 11 bases lay in between. This CDR3 spans 15 amino acids. CDR3 protein: CASSYSRAGDSPLHF. The CDR3, as DNA: TGTGCCAGCAGTTACTCCCGGGCTGGCGATTCACCCCTCCACTTT.

The rearrangement links TRBV7-2 to TRBJ2-3, with TRBD2 identical over 10 bases. V shed 5 bases and J 6 bases; nucleotides not matched to a gene: 11. The CDR3 is 16 residues long. Per the germline V gene, CDR1 is SGHTA and CDR2 is FQGNSA. The CDR3 coding sequence is TGTGCCAGCAGCGATAGGAGCGGGGGGGCGCGGGATACGCAGTATTTT. Encoded protein: CASSDRSGGARDTQYF.

The chain is built from TRBV7-2 and TRBJ1-1, with D possibly TRBD1 on 5 matching bases. This CDR3 region has 13 residues. Trimming took 4 bases from V and 8 from J, leaving 14 bases between them. The germline V gene has CDR1 SGHTA and CDR2 FQGNSA. CDR3 amino acids: CASSSGEGLEAFF. CDR3 sequence (DNA): TGTGCCAGCAGCTCGGGGGAAGGGTTAGAAGCTTTCTTT.

The chain employs TRBV12-5 and TRBJ1-5; D unclear. The CDR3 loop spans 12 amino acids. Per germline, CDR1 LGHNT and CDR2 FRNRAP. Trimming shortened V by 1 base and J by 5 bases, and 3 bases separated the two germline ends. This chain's CDR3 is CASGLDDQPQHF. CDR3 DNA sequence: TGTGCTAGTGGTTTGGACGATCAGCCCCAGCATTTT. The whole variable domain, remainder taken from reference TRBV12-5 and TRBJ1-5, is DARVTQTPRHKVTEMGQEVTMRCQPILGHNTVFWYRQTMMQGLELLAYFRNRAPLDDSGMPKDRFSAEMPDATLATLKIQPSEPRDSAVYFCASGLDDQPQHFGDGTRLSIL.

This clone has only a few counts. The chain employs TRBV30 and TRBJ1-2; D remains ambiguous. V shed 2 bases and J shed 12 bases, with 13 bases lying between them. The length of the CDR3 is 11 residues. Germline CDR1 GTSNPN, CDR2 SVGIG (reference sequence). The CDR3 sequence: CAWSRATQNTF. The CDR3 coding sequence is TGTGCCTGGAGTCGAGCCACCCAGAACACCTTC.

This clone was counted a few times. Here the CDR3 DNA reads TGTGCCAGCAGTTACTCTTGGGGATACACCGGGGAGCTGTTTTTT. Protein: CASSYSWGYTGELFF. V and J are TRBV6-5 and TRBJ2-2; no reliable D call. Trimming shortened V by 0 bases and J by 3 bases, and 8 bases separated the two germline ends. Germline V CDR1 and CDR2: MNHEY, SVGAGI. The CDR3 has 15 amino acids.

The chain employs TRBV6-6 and TRBJ1-4; the D is unclear. The CDR3 is 15 amino acids. The germline V gene has CDR1 MNHNY and CDR2 SVGAGI (reference sequence). Trimming left V 7 bases short and J 3 bases short, with 15 bases between. CDR3 sequence reads: CASTGGYLSNEKLFF. In DNA form, the CDR3 reads TGTGCCAGCACGGGAGGGTACTTATCTAATGAAAAACTGTTTTTT.

V gene TRBV11-1 combines with J gene TRBJ1-5; the match to TRBD1 covers 9 bases. Per the germline V gene, CDR1 is SGHAT and CDR2 is FQDESV (reference sequence). After removal of 5 bases from V and 6 bases from J, the junction contained 2 bases not matched to a gene. The CDR3 contains 13 residues. The CDR3 nucleotides read TGTGCCAGCAGCCCGGACAGGGGTCAGCCCCAGCATTTT. Its translation is CASSPDRGQPQHF.

This sequence joins TRBV4-3 and TRBJ1-4; D is uncertain. The CDR3 has 17 residues. Germline CDR1 is LGHNA and CDR2 is YSLEER. The V end was cut by 0 bases, the J end by 1 base, with 12 bases between. The CDR3 here is CASSQDLGSRTNEKLFF. The CDR3 nucleotides are TGCGCCAGCAGCCAAGACCTTGGCAGCCGAACTAATGAAAAACTGTTTTTT.

A few counts support this clone. The CDR3 DNA reads as TGCAGCCTTACAACAGGGACTGAAGCTTTCTTT. This encodes CSLTTGTEAFF. This chain joins TRBV29-1 and TRBJ1-1; perhaps TRBD1 as D (6 bases). CDR1 is SQVTM, CDR2 ANQGSEA, per germline. V dropped 8 bases and J dropped 5 bases, with 12 bases sitting between them. The length of the CDR3 is 11 residues. The full variable domain, rest sourced from reference TRBV29-1 and TRBJ1-1, is SAVISQKPSRDICQRGTSLTIQCQVDSQVTMMFWYRQQPGQSLTLIATANQGSEATYESGFVIDKFPISRPNLTFSTLTVSNMSPEDSSIYLCSLTTGTEAFFGQGTRLTVV.

This rearrangement joins TRBV18 to TRBJ2-1; tentative D call: TRBD1 (6 bases). The CDR3 totals 15 residues. CDR1 KGHSH and CDR2 LQKENI come from the germline V gene. The V end lost 2 bases, the J end lost 6 bases, and 14 bases lay between the germline ends. The CDR3 sequence is CASSPASGTPNEQFF. The CDR3 DNA is TGTGCCAGCTCACCAGCCTCTGGGACACCCAATGAGCAGTTCTTC.

The table lists this clone with a few counts. This chain uses TRBV28 with TRBJ2-2; D is uncertain. The V gene lost 4 bases and the J gene lost 6 bases, with 15 bases spanning the gap. The CDR3 has 15 amino acids. Germline CDR1 is MDHEN and CDR2 is SYDVKM. CDR3 DNA sequence: TGTGCCAGCAGTTCCCCTTCTGTGACCGCCGGGGAGCTGTTTTTT. Its translation: CASSSPSVTAGELFF.

In its sample, this clone was seen a few times. The chain recombines TRBV14 with TRBJ2-1; TRBD2 aligns across 13 bases. V lost 4 bases, J lost 7 bases, and 7 bases stayed unmatched. This CDR3 is built from 16 residues. Germline V gene sequence: CDR1 SGHDN, CDR2 FVKESK. The CDR3 DNA is TGTGCCAGCAGCCCACTAGCGGGGGGGCCAGTTAATGAGCAGTTCTTC. Residues: CASSPLAGGPVNEQFF.